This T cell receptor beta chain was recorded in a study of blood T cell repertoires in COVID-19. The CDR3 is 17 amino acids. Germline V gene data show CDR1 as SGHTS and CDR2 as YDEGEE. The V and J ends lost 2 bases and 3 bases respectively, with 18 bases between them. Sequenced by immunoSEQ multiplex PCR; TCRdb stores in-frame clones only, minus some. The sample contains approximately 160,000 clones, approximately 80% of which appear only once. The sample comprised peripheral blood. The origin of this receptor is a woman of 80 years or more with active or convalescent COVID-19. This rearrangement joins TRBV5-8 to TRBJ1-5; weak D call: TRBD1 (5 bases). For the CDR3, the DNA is TGTGCCAGCAGCTTAGGTGGGGCAACCGGCCTCAATCAGCCCCAGCATTTT. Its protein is CASSLGGATGLNQPQHF.